This is a list of T cell receptor beta chains from one sample in a study of shared clonotypes between healthy human individuals. Sequencing was performed with immunoSEQ multiplex PCR; in TCRdb, only in-frame clones are kept and a portion is missing. The sample has roughly 500,000 clones; 96% are singletons. Material: naive CD4+ T cells sorted from blood. The receptors stem from a woman aged 25-40 years in good health. CDR3s include the opening cysteine and the closing phenylalanine or tryptophan. The D gene is left open where the match is weak. Clone size appears in some rows only: once, few, many, or a class for an expanded clone.

V: TRBV11-3; D: TRBD2; J: TRBJ2-5; size: .; CDR3: CASSFGGGPGETQYF; DNA: TGTGCCAGCAGCTTTGGGGGAGGGCCTGGAGAGACCCAGTACTTC
V: TRBV5-1; D: TRBD1; J: TRBJ2-1; size: .; CDR3: CASSSGQGSYNEQFF; DNA: TGCGCCAGCAGCTCGGGACAGGGCTCCTACAATGAGCAGTTCTTC
V: TRBV6-4; D: TRBD1; J: TRBJ1-2; size: .; CDR3: CASSEQSGGGYTF; DNA: TGTGCCAGCAGTGAGCAGTCAGGGGGAGGCTACACCTTC
V: TRBV15; D: .; J: TRBJ2-7; size: .; CDR3: CATSRDRGRYRSEQYF; DNA: TGTGCCACCAGCAGAGATCGGGGCAGGTACCGTTCCGAGCAGTACTTC
V: TRBV27; D: .; J: TRBJ2-2; size: .; CDR3: CAKTYDRVVFLQSGGELFF; DNA: TGTGCCAAGACATACGACCGGGTCGTCTTTCTACAATCCGGGGGGGAGCTGTTTTTT
V: TRBV9; D: .; J: TRBJ2-3; size: .; CDR3: CASSVSWGDTQYF; DNA: TGTGCCAGCAGCGTATCTTGGGGAGATACGCAGTATTTT
V: TRBV25-1; D: .; J: TRBJ1-2; size: .; CDR3: CASSAQGYGYTF; DNA: TGTGCCAGCAGTGCTCAGGGGTATGGCTACACCTTC
V: TRBV14; D: .; J: TRBJ1-6; size: .; CDR3: CASRPWTNSPLHF; DNA: TGTGCCAGCAGGCCATGGACTAATTCACCCCTCCACTTT
V: TRBV4-1; D: .; J: TRBJ1-1; size: .; CDR3: CASSQGPGLNTEAFF; DNA: TGCGCCAGCAGCCAAGGGCCGGGACTGAACACTGAAGCTTTCTTT
V: TRBV28; D: TRBD1; J: TRBJ1-1; size: once; CDR3: CASSLSQGQGEAFF; DNA: TGTGCCAGCAGTTTATCGCAGGGACAGGGAGAAGCTTTCTTT